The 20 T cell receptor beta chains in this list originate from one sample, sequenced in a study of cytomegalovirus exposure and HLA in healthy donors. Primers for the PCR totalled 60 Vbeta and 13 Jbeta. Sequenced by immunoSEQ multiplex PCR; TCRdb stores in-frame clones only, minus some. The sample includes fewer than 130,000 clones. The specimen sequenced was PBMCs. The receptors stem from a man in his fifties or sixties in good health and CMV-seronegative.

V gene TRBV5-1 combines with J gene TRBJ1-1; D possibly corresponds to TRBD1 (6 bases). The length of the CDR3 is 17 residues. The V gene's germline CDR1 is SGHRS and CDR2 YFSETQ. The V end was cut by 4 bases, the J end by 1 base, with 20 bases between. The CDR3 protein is CASSQIQGSAANTEAFF. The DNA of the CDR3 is TGCGCCAGCAGCCAGATACAGGGATCCGCCGCGAACACTGAAGCTTTCTTT.

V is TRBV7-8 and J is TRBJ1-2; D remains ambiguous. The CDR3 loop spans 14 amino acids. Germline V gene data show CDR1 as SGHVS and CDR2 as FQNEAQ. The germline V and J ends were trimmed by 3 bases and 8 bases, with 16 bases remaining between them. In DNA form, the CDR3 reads TGTGCCAGCAGCTTGGCAACAGCCCGCTGGGGCTACACCTTC. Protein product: CASSLATARWGYTF.

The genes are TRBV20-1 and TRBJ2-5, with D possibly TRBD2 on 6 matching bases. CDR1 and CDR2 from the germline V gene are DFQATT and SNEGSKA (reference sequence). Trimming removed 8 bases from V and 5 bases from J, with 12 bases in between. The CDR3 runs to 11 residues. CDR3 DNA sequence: TGCAGTTCGGTAGGGAGGGAGACCCAGTACTTC. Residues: CSSVGRETQYF.

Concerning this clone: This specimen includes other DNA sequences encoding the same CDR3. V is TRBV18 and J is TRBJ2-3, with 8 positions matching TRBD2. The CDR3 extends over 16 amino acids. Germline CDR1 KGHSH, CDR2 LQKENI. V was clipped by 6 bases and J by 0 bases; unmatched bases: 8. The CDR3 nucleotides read TGTGCCAGCTCGCCCGGACTAGCAGCTAGCACAGATACGCAGTATTTT. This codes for CASSPGLAASTDTQYF.

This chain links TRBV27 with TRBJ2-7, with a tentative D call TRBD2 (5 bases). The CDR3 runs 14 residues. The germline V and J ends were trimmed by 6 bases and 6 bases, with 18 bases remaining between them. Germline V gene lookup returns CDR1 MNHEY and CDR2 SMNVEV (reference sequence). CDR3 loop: CASSPYPGWVEQYF. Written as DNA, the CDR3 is TGTGCCAGCAGCCCCTATCCGGGGTGGGTCGAGCAGTACTTC.

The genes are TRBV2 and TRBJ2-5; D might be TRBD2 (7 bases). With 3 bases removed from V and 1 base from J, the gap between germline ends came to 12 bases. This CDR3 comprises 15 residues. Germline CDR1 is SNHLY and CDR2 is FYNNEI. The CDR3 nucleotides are TGTGCCAGCAGTGAGGCGGGGGCCCCCCAAGAGACCCAGTACTTC. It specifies CASSEAGAPQETQYF.

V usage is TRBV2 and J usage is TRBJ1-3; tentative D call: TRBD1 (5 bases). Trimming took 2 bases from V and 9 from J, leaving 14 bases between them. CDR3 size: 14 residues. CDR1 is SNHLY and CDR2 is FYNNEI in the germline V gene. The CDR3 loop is CASSETSRQLTIYF. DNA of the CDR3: TGTGCCAGCAGTGAAACATCCCGACAGCTCACCATATATTTT.

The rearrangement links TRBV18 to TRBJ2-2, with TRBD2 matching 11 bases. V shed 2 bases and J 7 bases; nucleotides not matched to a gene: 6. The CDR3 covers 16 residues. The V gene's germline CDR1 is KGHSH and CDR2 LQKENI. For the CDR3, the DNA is TGTGCCAGCTCACCAGGGACTAGCGGCAAGGGCGGGGAGCTGTTTTTT. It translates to CASSPGTSGKGGELFF.

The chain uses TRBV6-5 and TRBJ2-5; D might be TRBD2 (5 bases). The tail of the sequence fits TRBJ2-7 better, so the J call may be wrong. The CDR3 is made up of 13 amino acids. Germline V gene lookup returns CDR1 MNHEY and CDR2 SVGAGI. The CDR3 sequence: CASSFIRGNEQYF. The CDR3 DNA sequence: TGTGCCAGCAGTTTCATACGGGGTAACGAGCAGTACTTC.

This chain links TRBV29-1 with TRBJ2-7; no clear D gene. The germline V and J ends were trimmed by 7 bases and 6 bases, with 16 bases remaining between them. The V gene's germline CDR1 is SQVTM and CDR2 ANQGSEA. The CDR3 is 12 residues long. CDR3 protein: CSAGEVLGEQYF. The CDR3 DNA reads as TGCAGCGCCGGTGAGGTTCTGGGCGAGCAGTACTTC.

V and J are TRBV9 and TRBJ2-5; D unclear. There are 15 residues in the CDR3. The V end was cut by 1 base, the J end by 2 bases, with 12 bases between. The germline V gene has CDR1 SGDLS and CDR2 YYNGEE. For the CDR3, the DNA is TGTGCCAGCAGCGTAAGTCCAGGTCGACAAGAGACCCAGTACTTC. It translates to CASSVSPGRQETQYF.

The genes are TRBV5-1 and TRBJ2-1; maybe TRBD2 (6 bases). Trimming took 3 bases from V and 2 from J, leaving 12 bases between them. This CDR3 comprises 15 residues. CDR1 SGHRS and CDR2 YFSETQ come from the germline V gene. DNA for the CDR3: TGCGCCAGCAGCTCCCTCGGGGGAGCCTACAATGAGCAGTTCTTC. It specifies CASSSLGGAYNEQFF. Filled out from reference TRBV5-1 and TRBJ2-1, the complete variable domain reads KAGVTQTPRYLIKTRGQQVTLSCSPISGHRSVSWYQQTPGQGLQFLFEYFSETQRNKGNFPGRFSGRQFSNSRSEMNVSTLELGDSALYLCASSSLGGAYNEQFFGPGTRLTVL.

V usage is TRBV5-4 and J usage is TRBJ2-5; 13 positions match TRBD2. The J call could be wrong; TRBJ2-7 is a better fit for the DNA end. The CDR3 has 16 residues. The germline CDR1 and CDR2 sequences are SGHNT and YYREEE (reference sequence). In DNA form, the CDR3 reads TGTGCCAGCAGCCGGTCCCTTGGACTAGCGGGAGACGAGCAGTACTTC. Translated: CASSRSLGLAGDEQYF.

CDR3 residues: CASSADRAAYGYTF. The CDR3 DNA is TGTGCCAGCTCCGCGGACAGGGCCGCTTATGGCTACACCTTC. V and J are TRBV18 and TRBJ1-2, with 8 bases aligning to TRBD1. Germline V gene sequence: CDR1 KGHSH, CDR2 LQKENI. The CDR3 has 14 residues. Trimming removed 6 bases from V and 5 bases from J; junction bases left unmatched: 8.

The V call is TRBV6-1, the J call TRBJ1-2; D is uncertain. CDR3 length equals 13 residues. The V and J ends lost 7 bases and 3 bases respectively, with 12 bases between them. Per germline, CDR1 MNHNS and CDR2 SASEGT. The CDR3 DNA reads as TGTGCCAGCAACCCATACTTTTACTATGGCTACACCTTC. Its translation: CASNPYFYYGYTF.

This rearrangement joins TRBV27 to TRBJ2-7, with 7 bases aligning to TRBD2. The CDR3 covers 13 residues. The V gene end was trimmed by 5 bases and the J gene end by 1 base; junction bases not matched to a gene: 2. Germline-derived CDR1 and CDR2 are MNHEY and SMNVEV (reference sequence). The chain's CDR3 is CASSPGGSYEQYF. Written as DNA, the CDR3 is TGTGCCAGCAGTCCCGGGGGGTCCTACGAGCAGTACTTC.

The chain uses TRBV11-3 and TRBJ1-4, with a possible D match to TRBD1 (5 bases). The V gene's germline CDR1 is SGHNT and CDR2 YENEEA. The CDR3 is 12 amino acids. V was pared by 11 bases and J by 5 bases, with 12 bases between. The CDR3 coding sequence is TGTGCCCCGACAGAAGCCAATGAAAAACTGTTTTTT. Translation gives CAPTEANEKLFF.

The CDR3 sequence is CASRSAASGNTIYF. DNA for the CDR3: TGTGCCAGCAGGTCCGCGGCCTCTGGAAACACCATATATTTT. This chain links TRBV11-3 with TRBJ1-3; D remains ambiguous. V dropped 6 bases and J dropped 0 bases, with 9 bases sitting between them. From germline, CDR1 is SGHNT and CDR2 YENEEA. This CDR3 region has 14 residues.

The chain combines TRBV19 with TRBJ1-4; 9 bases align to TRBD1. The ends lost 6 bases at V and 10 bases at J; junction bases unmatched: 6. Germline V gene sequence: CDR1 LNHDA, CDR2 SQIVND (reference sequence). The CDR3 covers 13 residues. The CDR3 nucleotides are TGTGCCAGTAGGGGACAGGGTGTCGGAAAACTGTTTTTT. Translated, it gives CASRGQGVGKLFF.

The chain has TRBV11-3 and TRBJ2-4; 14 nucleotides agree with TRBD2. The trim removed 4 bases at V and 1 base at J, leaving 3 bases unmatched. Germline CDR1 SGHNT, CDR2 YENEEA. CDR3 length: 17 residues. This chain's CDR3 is CASSSGLAGAAKNIQYF. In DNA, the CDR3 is TGTGCCAGCAGCTCGGGACTAGCGGGAGCGGCCAAAAACATTCAGTACTTC.